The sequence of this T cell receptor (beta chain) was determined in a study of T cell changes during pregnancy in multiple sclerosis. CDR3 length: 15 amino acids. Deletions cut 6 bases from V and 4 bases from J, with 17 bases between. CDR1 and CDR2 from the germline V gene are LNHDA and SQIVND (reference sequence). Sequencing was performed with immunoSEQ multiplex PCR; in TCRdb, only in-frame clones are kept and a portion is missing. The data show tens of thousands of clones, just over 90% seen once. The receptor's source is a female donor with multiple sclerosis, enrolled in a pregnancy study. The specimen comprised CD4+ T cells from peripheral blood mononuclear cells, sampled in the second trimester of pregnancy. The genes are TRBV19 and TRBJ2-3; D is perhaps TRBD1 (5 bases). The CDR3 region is CASSPRGPPADTQYF. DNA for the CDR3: TGTGCCAGTAGCCCTAGGGGCCCCCCAGCAGATACGCAGTATTTT.